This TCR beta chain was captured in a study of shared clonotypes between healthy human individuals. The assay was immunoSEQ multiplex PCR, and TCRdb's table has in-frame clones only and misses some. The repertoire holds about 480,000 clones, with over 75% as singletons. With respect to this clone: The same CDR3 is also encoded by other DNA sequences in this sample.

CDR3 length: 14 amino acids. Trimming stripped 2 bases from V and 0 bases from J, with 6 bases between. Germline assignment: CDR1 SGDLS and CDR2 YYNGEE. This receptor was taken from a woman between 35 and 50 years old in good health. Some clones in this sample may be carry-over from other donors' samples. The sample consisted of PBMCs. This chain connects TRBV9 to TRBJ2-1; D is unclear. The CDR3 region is CASSVVSSYNEQFF. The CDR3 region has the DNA TGTGCCAGCAGCGTTGTGAGCTCCTACAATGAGCAGTTCTTC.